The 4 T cell receptor beta chains presented below share a single source sample, sequenced in a study of T-cell reconstitution after alpha-beta-depleted transplantation in children. Unique molecular identifiers were used to barcode this TCRbeta library. Via MiXCR, TCRdb re-called the PCR reads, giving one row per CDR3 protein. The table includes about 500,000 distinct CDR3 sequences, around a third detected once. Sample: PBMCs from the stem cell graft donor, taken from the stem cell graft. The receptor source for this set is a human donor who donated a stem cell graft to a child with aplastic anemia.

This rearrangement joins TRBV9 to TRBJ2-7; D call uncertain. Germline lookup yields CDR1 SGDLS and CDR2 YYNGEE. Trimming took 0 bases from V and 0 from J, leaving 7 bases between them. This CDR3 contains 14 residues. CDR3 region: CASSVVADSYEQYF. The CDR3 DNA is TGTGCCAGCAGCGTAGTCGCGGACTCCTACGAGCAGTACTTC.

V gene TRBV11-2 combines with J gene TRBJ2-3; 12 nucleotides match TRBD2. Germline V CDR1 and CDR2: SGHAT, FQNNGV. The CDR3 consists of 17 residues. The V and J ends lost 1 base and 6 bases, in that order; junction bases with no gene match: 8. The CDR3 DNA follows: TGTGCCAGCAGCTTAGTGACTAGCGGGAGTCGGGTGGATACGCAGTATTTT. Its protein is CASSLVTSGSRVDTQYF.

This clonotype occurred many times. The chain uses TRBV20-1 and TRBJ1-5; TRBD1 agrees at 9 bases. V lost 1 base and J lost 4; bases outside the gene matches: 2. This CDR3 contains 14 residues. The germline V gene encodes CDR1 DFQATT and CDR2 SNEGSKA (reference sequence). CDR3 DNA: TGCAGTGCTAGAGGACAGGGGGTTAATCAGCCCCAGCATTTT. Its protein is CSARGQGVNQPQHF.

This clonotype was observed a handful of times. The rearrangement uses TRBV30 and TRBJ2-1, with 10 positions matching TRBD1. CDR3 size: 15 residues. Germline V gene sequence: CDR1 GTSNPN, CDR2 SVGIG (reference sequence). V shed 2 bases and J 5 bases; nucleotides not matched to a gene: 6. CDR3 coding DNA: TGTGCCTGGAGTCAAGGGGGGACAGGGGACAATGAGCAGTTCTTC. It translates to CAWSQGGTGDNEQFF.